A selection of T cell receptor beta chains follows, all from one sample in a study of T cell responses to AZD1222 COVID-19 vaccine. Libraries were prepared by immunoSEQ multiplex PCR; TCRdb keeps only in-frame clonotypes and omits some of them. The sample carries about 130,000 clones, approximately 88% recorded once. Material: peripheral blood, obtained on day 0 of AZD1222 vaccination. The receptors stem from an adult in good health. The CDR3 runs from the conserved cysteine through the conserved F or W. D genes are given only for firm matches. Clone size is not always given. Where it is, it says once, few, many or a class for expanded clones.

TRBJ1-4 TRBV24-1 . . TGTGCCACCAGTGATACAACTGACGGAGAAAAACTGTTTTTT CATSDTTDGEKLFF
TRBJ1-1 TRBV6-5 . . TGTGCCAGCAGTTACTCGACGGCTCTGAACACTGAAGCTTTCTTT CASSYSTALNTEAFF
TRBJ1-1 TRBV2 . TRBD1 TGTGCCAGCAGCGAGCAGGGACAGCTGAACACTGAAGCTTTCTTT CASSEQGQLNTEAFF
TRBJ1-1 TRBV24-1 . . TGTGCCACCCTAATTGGCCACGGGAACACTGAAGCTTTCTTT CATLIGHGNTEAFF
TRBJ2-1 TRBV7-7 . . TGTGCCAGCAGCTTACGTGTGGGACCCTACAATGAGCAGTTCTTC CASSLRVGPYNEQFF
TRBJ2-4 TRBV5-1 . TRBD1 TGCGCCAGCAGCTTGGAGTCAGGGGGCTTGGACATTCAGTACTTC CASSLESGGLDIQYF
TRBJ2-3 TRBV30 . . TGTGCCTGGAGACAGGGACTCACCCACGGGGATACGCAGTATTTT CAWRQGLTHGDTQYF
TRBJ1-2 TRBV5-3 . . TGTGCCAGAAGCTTGATCCCGGGGCGGCCTAACTATGGCTACACCTTC CARSLIPGRPNYGYTF
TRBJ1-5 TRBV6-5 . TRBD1 TGTGCCAGCAGCCGACAGGGGAATAGCAATCAGCCCCAGCATTTT CASSRQGNSNQPQHF
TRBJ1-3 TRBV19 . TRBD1 TGTGCCAGTATGGCGGCACGATCGGGACAGGGCCTCTACTCTGGAAACACCATATATTTT CASMAARSGQGLYSGNTIYF
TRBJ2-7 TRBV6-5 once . TGTGCCTGTAGGGGGTCCAGCTCCTACGAGCAGTACTTC CACRGSSSYEQYF